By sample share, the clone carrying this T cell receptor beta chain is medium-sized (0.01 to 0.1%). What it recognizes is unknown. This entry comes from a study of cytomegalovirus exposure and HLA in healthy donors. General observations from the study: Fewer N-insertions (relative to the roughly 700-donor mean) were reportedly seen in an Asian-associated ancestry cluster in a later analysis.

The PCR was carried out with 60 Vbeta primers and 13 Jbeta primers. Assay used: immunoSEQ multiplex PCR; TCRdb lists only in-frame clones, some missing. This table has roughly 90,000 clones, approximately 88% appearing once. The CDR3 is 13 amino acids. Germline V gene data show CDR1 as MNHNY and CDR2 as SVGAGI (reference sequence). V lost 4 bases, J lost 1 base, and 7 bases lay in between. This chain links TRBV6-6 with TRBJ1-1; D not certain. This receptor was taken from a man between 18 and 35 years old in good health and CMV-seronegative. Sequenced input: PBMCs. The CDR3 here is CASSLTENTEAFF. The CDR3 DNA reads TGTGCCAGCAGTTTGACTGAGAACACTGAAGCTTTCTTT.